This T cell receptor (beta chain) is drawn from a study of blood T cell repertoires in COVID-19. The wider study: Sites in the United States, Italy and Spain provided acute and convalescent COVID-19 samples. T cells, B-cell-depleted T cells, or PBMCs supplied cDNA or gDNA.

In the original workflow: Amplification with reference gene primers provided the estimates of nucleated cell counts. Here immunoSEQ multiplex PCR was the method, and the copy in TCRdb shows in-frame clones only, minus some. Clone size and the V and J calls come from that table; the DNA yielded D and trimming. Here the sample spans about 180,000 clones, approximately 85% being singletons. The CDR3 sequence is 15 residues long. Per the germline V gene, CDR1 is MDHEN and CDR2 is SYDVKM. V lost 2 bases and J lost 6; bases outside the gene matches: 10. The chain is built from TRBV28 and TRBJ2-7; 7 bases agree with TRBD2. Material: peripheral blood. This TCR was recovered from a man between 60 and 75 years old with acute or convalescent COVID-19. CDR3 protein: CASSLPLAVLGEQYF. Written as DNA, the CDR3 is TGTGCCAGCAGTTTACCCCTAGCGGTCCTCGGCGAGCAGTACTTC.